The rows below give T cell receptor beta chains drawn from one sample of a study of blood T cells in healthy people across ages. TCRdb recomputed calls from the 5' RACE reads with MiXCR, one row per CDR3 protein. The sample holds roughly 800,000 distinct CDR3 sequences; 25% are singletons and the top ten take 3% to 4.5%. These data were also filed under a second study, of T cells of mothers and their children.

Sequencing input: blood. These receptor sequences come from a boy between 5 and 17 years old in good health. Both conserved end residues are part of each CDR3. D genes are given only for firm matches.

len	v_gene	d_gene	j_gene	CDR3aa
12	TRBV4-3	NA	TRBJ2-5	CASSQDREIQYF
14	TRBV2	NA	TRBJ2-1	CASRLNRGQGEQFF
15	TRBV7-9	TRBD2	NA	CASSSGTSNFGEQFF
15	TRBV4-3	NA	TRBJ2-2	CASSQDHEAFGELFF
17	TRBV5-1	NA	TRBJ1-2	CAGSLDILPGTLYGYTF
18	TRBV20-1	NA	TRBJ1-2	CSARGPAKGAAFGFGYTF
13	TRBV20-1	NA	TRBJ1-5	CSASGAKDQPQHF
15	TRBV2	TRBD1	TRBJ2-1	CASSKGQSPSNEQFF
13	TRBV12-3/TRBV12-4	NA	TRBJ1-1	CASSLRSNTEAFF
14	TRBV12-3/TRBV12-4	NA	TRBJ1-1	CASSLSVGSTEAFF
15	TRBV20-1	TRBD2	TRBJ2-1	CSASRLAERDNEQFF
16	TRBV15	NA	TRBJ2-3	CATSMASVTSTDTQYF
17	TRBV5-1	NA	TRBJ2-5	CASSLGDFLAGQETQYF
13	TRBV3-1	TRBD1	NA	CASSWDRRGEQFF
17	TRBV7-7	NA	TRBJ2-3	CASSPGSGSQLTDTQYF
15	TRBV7-2	NA	TRBJ2-1	CASSLTGGLYNEQFF
14	TRBV19	TRBD1	TRBJ2-7	CASRPGQAVYEQYF
13	TRBV28	TRBD2	TRBJ2-1	CASSSGNYNEQFF
18	TRBV28	TRBD1	TRBJ1-5	CASSTTGQAQYSNQPQHF
20	TRBV7-8	TRBD1	TRBJ2-6	CASSLARQTGGRSGANVLTF
15	TRBV7-9	NA	TRBJ1-4	CASSSSLEVEEKLFF
15	TRBV2	NA	TRBJ2-1	CASSEGGRSYNEQFF
15	TRBV20-1	NA	TRBJ2-1	CSAPGTYGSYNEQFF
13	TRBV4-3	NA	TRBJ2-4	CASSQPLAGIQYF
15	TRBV7-9	NA	TRBJ1-2	CASSLARGRDIRYTF
15	TRBV10-3	TRBD2	TRBJ2-3	CAISDPGTSGSTQYF
14	TRBV7-2	NA	TRBJ2-7	CASSSQDSSYEQYF
14	TRBV20-1	TRBD2	TRBJ2-1	CSATPSGRDNEQFF
15	TRBV20-1	TRBD2	TRBJ2-1	CSARVAGVRYNEQFF
17	TRBV4-3	NA	TRBJ2-1	CASSQKGTGSEVNEQFF
19	TRBV6-1	NA	TRBJ2-7	CASATFGTPWTRSSYEQYF
16	TRBV28	NA	TRBJ2-4	CASSSVSVWAKNIQYF
15	TRBV4-1	TRBD1	TRBJ2-1	CASSRDRGFYNEQFF